The clone carrying this T cell receptor beta chain has more than one count but fewer than ten. Its specificity is not known. The sample is drawn from a study of beta chain features in type 1 diabetes. Sequenced material consisted of expressed TCRB transcripts (all of the isolated RNA was reverse transcribed). For naive, central memory and regulatory T cell samples, reads averaged around 3.8 million. Method: immunoSEQ multiplex PCR; TCRdb's copy keeps in-frame clones and lacks some. The repertoire consists of hundreds of thousands of clones, with roughly 15% occurring once and the leading ten covering approximately 0.093%. Trimming removed 1 base at V and 1 base at J, with 5 bases between. Germline lookup yields CDR1 SGHRS and CDR2 YFSETQ. This CDR3 has 13 residues. On average, the one heparinised blood draw given by each donor was around 110 mL. Findings and limits, study-wide: For type 1 diabetes patients, VDJ junctions showed fewer insertions and more deletions. In every one of the four CD4+ subsets, TCRB CDR3s were moderately but significantly shorter in Type 1 diabetes patients.

The sequenced sample was naive CD4+ T cells from blood. The genes are TRBV5-1 and TRBJ1-1; D remains ambiguous. This clonotype was obtained from a man aged 18 to 30 in good health. Here the CDR3 DNA reads TGCGCCAGCAGCTTGTGGGGGAACACTGAAGCTTTCTTT. Its translation: CASSLWGNTEAFF. The whole variable domain, filled in from reference TRBV5-1 and TRBJ1-1, reads KAGVTQTPRYLIKTRGQQVTLSCSPISGHRSVSWYQQTPGQGLQFLFEYFSETQRNKGNFPGRFSGRQFSNSRSEMNVSTLELGDSALYLCASSLWGNTEAFFGQGTRLTVV.